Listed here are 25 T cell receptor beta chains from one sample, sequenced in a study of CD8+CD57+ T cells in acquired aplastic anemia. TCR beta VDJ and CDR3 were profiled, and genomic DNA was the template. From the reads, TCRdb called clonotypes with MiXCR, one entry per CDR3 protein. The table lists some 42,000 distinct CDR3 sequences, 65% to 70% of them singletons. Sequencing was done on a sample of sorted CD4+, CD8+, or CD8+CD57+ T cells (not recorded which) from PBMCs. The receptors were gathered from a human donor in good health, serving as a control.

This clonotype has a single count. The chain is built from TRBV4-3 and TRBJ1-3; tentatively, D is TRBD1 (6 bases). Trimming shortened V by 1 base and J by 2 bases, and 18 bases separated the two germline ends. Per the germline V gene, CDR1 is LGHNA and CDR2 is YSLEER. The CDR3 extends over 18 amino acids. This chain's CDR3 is CASSQVPAQGSAGNTIYF. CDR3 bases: TGCGCCAGCAGCCAAGTACCCGCCCAGGGGTCGGCTGGAAACACCATATATTTT.

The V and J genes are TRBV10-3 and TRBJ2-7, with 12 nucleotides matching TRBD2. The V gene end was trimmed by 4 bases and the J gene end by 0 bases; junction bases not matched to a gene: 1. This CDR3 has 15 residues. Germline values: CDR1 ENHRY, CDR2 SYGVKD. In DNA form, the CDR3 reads TGTGCCATCAGTGGGACTAGCGGGGACTCCTACGAGCAGTACGTC. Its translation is CAISGTSGDSYEQYV.

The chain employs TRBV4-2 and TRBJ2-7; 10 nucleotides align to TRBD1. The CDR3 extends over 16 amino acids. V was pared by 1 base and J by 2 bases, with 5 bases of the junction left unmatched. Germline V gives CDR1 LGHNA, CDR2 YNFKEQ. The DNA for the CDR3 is TGTGCCAGCAGCCAAGGAGGGACAGGGGAAGCCTACGAGCAGTACTTC. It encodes CASSQGGTGEAYEQYF.

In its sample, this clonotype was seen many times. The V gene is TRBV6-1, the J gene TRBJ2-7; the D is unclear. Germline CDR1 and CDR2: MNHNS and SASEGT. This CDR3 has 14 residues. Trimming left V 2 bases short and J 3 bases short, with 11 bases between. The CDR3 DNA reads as TGTGCCAGCAGTGAACGGGCTCCCATCTACGAGCAGTACTTC. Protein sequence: CASSERAPIYEQYF.

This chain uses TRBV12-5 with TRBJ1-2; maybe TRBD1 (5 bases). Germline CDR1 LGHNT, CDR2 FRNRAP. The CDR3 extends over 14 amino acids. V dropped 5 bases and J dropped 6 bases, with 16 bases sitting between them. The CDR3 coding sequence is TGTGCTAGTGGTCACCCTCCTCGGGGGGATGGCTACACCTTC. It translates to CASGHPPRGDGYTF. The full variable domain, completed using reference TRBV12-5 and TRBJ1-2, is DARVTQTPRHKVTEMGQEVTMRCQPILGHNTVFWYRQTMMQGLELLAYFRNRAPLDDSGMPKDRFSAEMPDATLATLKIQPSEPRDSAVYFCASGHPPRGDGYTFGSGTRLTVV.

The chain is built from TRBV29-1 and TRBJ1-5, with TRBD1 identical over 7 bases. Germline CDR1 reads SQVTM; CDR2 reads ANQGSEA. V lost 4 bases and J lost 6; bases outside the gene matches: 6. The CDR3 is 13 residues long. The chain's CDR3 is CSVAGGAAQPQHF. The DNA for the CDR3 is TGCAGCGTTGCAGGGGGGGCGGCTCAGCCCCAGCATTTT.

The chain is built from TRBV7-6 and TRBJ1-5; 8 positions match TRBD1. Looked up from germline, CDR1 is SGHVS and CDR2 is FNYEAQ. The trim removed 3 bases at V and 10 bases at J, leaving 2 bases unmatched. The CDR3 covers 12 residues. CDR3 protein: CASSFGQGPQHF. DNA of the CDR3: TGTGCCAGCAGCTTCGGACAGGGACCCCAGCATTTT.

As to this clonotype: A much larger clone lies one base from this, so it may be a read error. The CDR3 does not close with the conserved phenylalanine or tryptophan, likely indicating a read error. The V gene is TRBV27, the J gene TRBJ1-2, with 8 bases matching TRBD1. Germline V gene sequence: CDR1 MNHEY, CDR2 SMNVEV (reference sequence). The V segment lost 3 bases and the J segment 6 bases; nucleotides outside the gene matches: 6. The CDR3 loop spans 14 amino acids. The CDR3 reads CASSFLGQGNGYTL. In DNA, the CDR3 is TGTGCCAGCAGTTTCCTCGGACAGGGAAATGGCTACACCCTC.

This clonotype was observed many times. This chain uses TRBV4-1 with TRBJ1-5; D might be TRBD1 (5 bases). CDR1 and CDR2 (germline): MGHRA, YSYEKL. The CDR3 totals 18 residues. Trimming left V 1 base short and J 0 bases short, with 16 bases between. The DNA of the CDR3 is TGCGCCAGCAGCCAAGTTGGGGGAACAGGATATAGCAATCAGCCCCAGCATTTT. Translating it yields CASSQVGGTGYSNQPQHF.

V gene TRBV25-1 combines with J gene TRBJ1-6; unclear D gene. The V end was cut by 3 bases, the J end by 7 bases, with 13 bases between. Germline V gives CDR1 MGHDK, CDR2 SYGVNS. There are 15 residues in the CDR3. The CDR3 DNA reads TGTGCCAGCAGTGATCGTATACTCTCCAATTCACCCCTCCACTTT. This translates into CASSDRILSNSPLHF.

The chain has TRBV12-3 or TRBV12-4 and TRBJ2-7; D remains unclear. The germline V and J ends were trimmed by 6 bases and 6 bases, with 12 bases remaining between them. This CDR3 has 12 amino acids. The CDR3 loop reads CASSLSSTEQYF. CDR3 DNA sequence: TGTGCCAGCAGCCTAAGCTCGACCGAGCAGTACTTC.

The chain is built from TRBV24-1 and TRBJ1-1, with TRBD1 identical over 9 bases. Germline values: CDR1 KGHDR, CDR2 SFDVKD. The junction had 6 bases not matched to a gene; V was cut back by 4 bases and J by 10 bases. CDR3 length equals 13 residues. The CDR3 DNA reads TGTGCCACCAGTGACCGGACAGGGGATGGAGCTTTCTTT. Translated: CATSDRTGDGAFF.

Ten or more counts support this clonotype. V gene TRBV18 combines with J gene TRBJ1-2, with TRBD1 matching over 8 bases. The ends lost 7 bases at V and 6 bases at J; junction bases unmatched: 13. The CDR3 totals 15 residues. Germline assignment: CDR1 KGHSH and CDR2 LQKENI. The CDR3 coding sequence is TGTGCCAGCTTCACCAGTCGGACAGGGCAGGATGGCTACACCTTC. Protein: CASFTSRTGQDGYTF.

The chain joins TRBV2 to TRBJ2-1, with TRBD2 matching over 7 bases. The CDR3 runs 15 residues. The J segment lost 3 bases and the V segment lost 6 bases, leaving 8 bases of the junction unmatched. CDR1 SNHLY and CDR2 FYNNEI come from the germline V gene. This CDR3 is CASRTGRDGYNEQFF. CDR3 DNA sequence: TGTGCCAGCAGGACGGGGAGGGACGGCTACAATGAGCAGTTCTTC.

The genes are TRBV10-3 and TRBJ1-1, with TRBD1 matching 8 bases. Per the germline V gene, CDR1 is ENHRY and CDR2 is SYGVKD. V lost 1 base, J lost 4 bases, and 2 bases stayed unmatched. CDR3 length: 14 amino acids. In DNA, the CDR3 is TGTGCCATCAGTGAGTTCACAGGGGGCACTGAAGCTTTCTTT. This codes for CAISEFTGGTEAFF.

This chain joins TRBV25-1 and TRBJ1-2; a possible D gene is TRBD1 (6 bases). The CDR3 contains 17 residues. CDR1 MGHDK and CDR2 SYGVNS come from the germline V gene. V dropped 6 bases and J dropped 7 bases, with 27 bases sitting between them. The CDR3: CASSPQGTRGGEVGYTF. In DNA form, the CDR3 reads TGTGCCAGCAGCCCACAAGGAACACGAGGGGGGGAGGTTGGCTACACCTTC.

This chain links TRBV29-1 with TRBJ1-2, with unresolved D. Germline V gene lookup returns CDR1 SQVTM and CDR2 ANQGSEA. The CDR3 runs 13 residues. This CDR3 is CRLKGRGHYGYTF. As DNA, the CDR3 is TGCAGACTCAAAGGTAGAGGGCACTATGGCTACACCTTC.

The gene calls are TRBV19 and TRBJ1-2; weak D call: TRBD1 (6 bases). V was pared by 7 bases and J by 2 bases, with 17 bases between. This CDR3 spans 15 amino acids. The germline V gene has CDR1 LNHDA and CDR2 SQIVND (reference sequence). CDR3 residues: CASNTGTGLNYGYTF. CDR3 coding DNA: TGTGCCAGTAATACGGGAACAGGGCTGAACTATGGCTACACCTTC.

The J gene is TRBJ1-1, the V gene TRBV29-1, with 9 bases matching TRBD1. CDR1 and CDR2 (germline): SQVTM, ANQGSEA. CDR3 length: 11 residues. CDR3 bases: TGCACGGGACAGGGAGTAACTGAAGCTTTCTTT. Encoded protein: CTGQGVTEAFF.

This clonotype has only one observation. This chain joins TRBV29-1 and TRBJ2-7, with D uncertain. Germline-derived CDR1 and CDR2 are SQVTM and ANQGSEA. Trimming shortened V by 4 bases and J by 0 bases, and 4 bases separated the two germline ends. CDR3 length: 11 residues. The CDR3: CSVGDSYEQYF. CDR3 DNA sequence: TGCAGCGTTGGGGACTCCTACGAGCAGTACTTC.

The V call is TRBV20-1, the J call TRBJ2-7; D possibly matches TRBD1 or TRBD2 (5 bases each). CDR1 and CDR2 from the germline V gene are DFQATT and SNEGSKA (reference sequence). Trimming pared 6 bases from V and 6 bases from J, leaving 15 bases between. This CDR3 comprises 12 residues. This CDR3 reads CSARDRQGEQYF. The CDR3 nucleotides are TGCAGTGCAAGGGACCGTCAGGGCGAGCAGTACTTC.

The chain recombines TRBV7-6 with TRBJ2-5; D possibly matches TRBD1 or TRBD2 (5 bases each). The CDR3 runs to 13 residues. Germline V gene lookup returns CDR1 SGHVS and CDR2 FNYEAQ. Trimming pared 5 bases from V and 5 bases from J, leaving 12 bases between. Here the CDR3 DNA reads TGTGCCAGCAGCCCACAGGACTTGGAGACCCAGTACTTC. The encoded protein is CASSPQDLETQYF.

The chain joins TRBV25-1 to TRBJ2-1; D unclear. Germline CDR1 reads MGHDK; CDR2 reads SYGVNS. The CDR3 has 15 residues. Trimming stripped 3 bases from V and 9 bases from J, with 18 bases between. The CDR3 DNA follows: TGTGCCAGCAGTGATGAACAGCAACCTGTAGGTGAGCAGTTCTTC. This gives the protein CASSDEQQPVGEQFF.

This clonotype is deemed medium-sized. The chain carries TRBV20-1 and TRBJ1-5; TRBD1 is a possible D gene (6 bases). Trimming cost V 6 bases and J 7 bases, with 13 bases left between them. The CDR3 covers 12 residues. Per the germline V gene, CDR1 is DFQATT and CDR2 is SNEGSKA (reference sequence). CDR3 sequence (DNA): TGCAGTGCCAATTCGGGGGCACAGCCCCAGCATTTT. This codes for CSANSGAQPQHF.

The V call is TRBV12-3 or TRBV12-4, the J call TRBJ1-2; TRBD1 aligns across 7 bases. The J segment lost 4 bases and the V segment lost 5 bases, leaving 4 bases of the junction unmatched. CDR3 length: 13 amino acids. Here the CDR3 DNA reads TGTGCCAGCAGTATGCGGACAGGCTATGGCTACACCTTC. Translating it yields CASSMRTGYGYTF.